These 8 T cell receptor beta chains came from one sample sequenced in a study of control samples from healthy donors and cancer patients. Profiled with immunoSEQ multiplex PCR; TCRdb holds only in-frame clones, not every one. The table includes tens of thousands of clones, about nine tenths detected once. Source material: PBMCs. Source of these receptors: a man in his 60s with head and neck cancer.

The J gene is TRBJ2-2, the V gene TRBV4-2, with a tentative D call TRBD1 (6 bases). Looked up from germline, CDR1 is LGHNA and CDR2 is YNFKEQ. The V end lost 2 bases, the J end lost 3 bases, and 10 bases lay between the germline ends. The CDR3 covers 15 residues. CDR3 in amino acids: CASSQRGGDTGELFF. In DNA form, the CDR3 reads TGTGCCAGCAGCCAACGAGGGGGTGACACCGGGGAGCTGTTTTTT.

This clone has a single count. The gene calls are TRBV6-2 or TRBV6-3 and TRBJ2-7; tentative D call: TRBD1 (6 bases). Per germline, CDR1 MNHEY and CDR2 SVGEGT. This CDR3 has 16 residues. Deletions cut 7 bases from V and 0 bases from J, with 19 bases between. The CDR3, as DNA: TGTGCCAGCACCCCCTCGTGGACAGCAGTCTCCTACGAGCAGTACTTC. This sequence encodes CASTPSWTAVSYEQYF.

The chain carries TRBV5-1 and TRBJ2-3, with D tentatively TRBD2 (6 bases). Trimming took off 3 bases at V and 0 bases at J, with 11 bases between the two ends. The CDR3 consists of 15 residues. The germline gives CDR1 SGHRS, CDR2 YFSETQ. In DNA, the CDR3 is TGCGCCAGCAGCTGGGGGGTGCCAAGCACAGATACGCAGTATTTT. It yields the protein CASSWGVPSTDTQYF.

The V call is TRBV6-2 or TRBV6-3, the J call TRBJ1-2; 12 nucleotides align to TRBD1. V shed 4 bases, J shed 3 bases, and the junction held 6 bases outside the gene matches. Germline-derived CDR1 and CDR2 are MNHEY and SVGEGT. The CDR3 runs 16 residues. CDR3 protein: CASSWSGTGGDYGYTF. Written as DNA, the CDR3 is TGTGCCAGCAGTTGGTCCGGGACAGGGGGCGACTATGGCTACACCTTC.

The genes are TRBV3-1 (or the pseudogene TRBV3-2) and TRBJ1-2, with 8 positions matching TRBD1. Looked up from germline, CDR1 is LGHDT and CDR2 is YNNKEL (reference sequence). After removal of 4 bases from V and 1 base from J, the junction contained 8 bases not matched to a gene. This CDR3 contains 16 residues. For the CDR3, the DNA is TGTGCCAGCAGCCGCGTGGACAGGGACCTTAACTATGGCTACACCTTC. This sequence encodes CASSRVDRDLNYGYTF.

The sample holds one count of this clone. The chain joins TRBV21-1 to TRBJ2-7; TRBD1, the table's D call, lacks a check against the DNA. TRBV21-1 constitutes a pseudogene. The CDR3 is 15 residues long. CDR3: CASSKAAGFSYEQYF. CDR3 DNA sequence: TGTGCCAGCAGCAAAGCAGCAGGGTTCTCCTACGAGCAGTACTTC.

V usage is TRBV7-2 and J usage is TRBJ1-3; unclear D gene. The germline V gene has CDR1 SGHTA and CDR2 FQGNSA. The CDR3 covers 16 residues. V was pared by 1 base and J by 2 bases, with 12 bases between. Written as DNA, the CDR3 is TGTGCCAGCAGCTTAGTGGAGTCGCCGACTGGAAACACCATATATTTT. Its protein is CASSLVESPTGNTIYF.

The chain carries TRBV7-2 and TRBJ2-1; D unresolved. V was trimmed by 1 base and J by 4 bases, leaving 8 bases between them. The CDR3 runs to 14 residues. The V gene's germline CDR1 is SGHTA and CDR2 FQGNSA. CDR3 nucleotides: TGTGCCAGCAGCTTAGGTAATAGATACAATGAGCAGTTCTTC. Translation: CASSLGNRYNEQFF.